The present T cell receptor (beta chain) was sequenced within a study of T cells in Graves' hyperthyroidism and ophthalmopathy (dated by TCRdb to about 2019). Some background on the complete study: Peripheral blood samples were taken at initial diagnosis, before any treatment was given. To identify TCR V-J signatures that set the groups apart, the researchers used a discovery cohort of approximately 98 patients, made up of fewer than 50 with Graves' ophthalmopathy and some 56 with stable Graves' hyperthyroidism. Whether ophthalmopathy could be predicted prospectively was tested in an independent validation cohort made up of about 18 hyperthyroidism patients plus 17 patients who later progressed to ophthalmopathy. The approximately 100 discovery patients were divided at random into training and test sets in a 7:3 ratio. The study also compared thyroid tissue and blood T-cell repertoires from over 5 Graves' hyperthyroidism patients. Following sampling, methimazole starting at 30 mg daily was given to hyperthyroidism patients, and high-dose intravenous methylprednisolone was given to ophthalmopathy patients. TCR Vbeta CDR3 sequencing of some 140 peripheral blood samples (43 ophthalmopathy, 75 hyperthyroidism and approximately 17 progressor patients) is reported in the paper. General conclusions and limits of the study: No statistical method was used to fix the sample size in advance, and group allocation was not hidden from the investigators. In validation, the model predicted progression to ophthalmopathy a median of about 5.9 months before onset, with roughly 68% sensitivity and about 72% specificity. Blood samples also contained most of the expanded thyroid clonotypes (frequency above 0.001), which suggests that blood repertoires may reflect thyroid immune responses. A 13 V-J signature model separated ophthalmopathy from stable hyperthyroidism, with roughly 88% sensitivity and about 81% specificity in cross-validation and 80%/75% in testing.

The TCR beta CDR3 regions were amplified from RNA transcripts. A first-round RT-PCR of the TCR CDR3 used the HTBI primer set with the Qiagen OneStep RT-PCR kit. The libraries were constructed in a second round of multiplex PCR and then size-selected and purified. Sequencing of the libraries was done on an Illumina HiSeq2000 using paired-end 100 bp reads. As for the authors' bioinformatics: SOAPnuke was used to process the raw data, with reads discarded if the reads contained adapters or uncalled bases, had a mean Phred below 15, or lacked an exact constant-primer or identifier match. COPE v1.2.5 was used to merge the high-quality paired reads, and each unique nucleotide sequence was defined as a clonotype. Clonotypes were aligned to IMGT TRBV, TRBD and TRBJ reference segments using MiTCR v1.1. The analysis included only V-J combinations with a frequency above 0.0001, which together covered over 98% of the repertoires. A TCS score was defined as the ratio between F50 (clonal expansion) and ExV (chaos), using BLOSUM62-based TCRdist between CDR3 peptides within each V-J. Welch's t-statistics and random forest reduced several hundred V-J features to fewer than 15, which were used in a naive Bayes classifier (R e1071). TCRdb reprocessing: public reads trimmed at Q25 with fastp, clones called with MiXCR, in-frame beta chains kept. Each record represents a unique CDR3 protein, reported with the most common genes and DNA among its rows. For this entry, the V and J calls and clone size follow TCRdb and not the study's own pipeline. Recorded for this sample are 300,000 to 450,000 distinct CDR3 sequences; approximately 15% of them occurred a single time. Around 20% of the sample is taken by the ten largest.

V is cut by 4 bases and J by 3 bases, and the space between the germline ends is 11 bases. There are 13 amino acids in the CDR3, from cysteine to phenylalanine inclusive. The kept DNA is CDR3 alone, 39 bases in frame from the first base. Reading the germline V gene gives CDR1 SGHRS and CDR2 YFSETQ. This clonotype came up many times. The antigen it binds to is not known. Nothing much larger sits one base from this clone, and base qualities are not available. Ophthalmopathy patients had moderately to severely active disease, with a Clinical Activity Score of 3 or more, a NOSPECS grade of 4 or more, and a disease duration of less than 3 months. Exclusion was applied to patients with uncontrolled infections, other autoimmune diseases, pregnancy or lactation. Diagnoses relied on clinical symptoms, serum thyroxine and TRAb, thyroid ultrasound and orbital computed tomography. PBMCs were separated from about 10 ml of fresh peripheral blood using Ficoll-Paque density gradient centrifugation. Trizol reagent was used to extract total RNA, and RNA quality was then checked on an Agilent 2100 Bioanalyzer.

The sample was blood. The chain employs TRBV5-1 and TRBJ2-7, with an unclear D gene assignment. The receptor's source is a woman aged 25 to 39 with Graves' ophthalmopathy. The CDR3 in this case is CASSEGKNYEQYF. The bases read TGCGCCAGCAGCGAAGGCAAAAACTACGAGCAGTACTTC.